Given below is one TCR beta chain in context. Its target is not known. These data come from a study of cytotoxic CD8 clonotypes in ibrutinib-treated CLL. Study information: The cohort had around 10 relapsed/refractory and around 15 treatment-naive patients, around 18 IGHV unmutated. An average of roughly 250,000 productive templates and 94,082 productive rearrangements was obtained per sample.

Findings and limits, study-wide: Rising at ibrutinib response, clonality subsequently fell back toward baseline at progression. Baseline clonality, higher than in age-matched healthy donors, tracked circulating CD8+ T-cell counts.

Between the trimmed V and J ends, which lost 4 bases and 0 bases, there was a span of 9 bases. This CDR3 has 14 residues. From germline, CDR1 is SGHDN and CDR2 FVKESK. The assay was immunoSEQ multiplex PCR, and TCRdb's table has in-frame clones only and misses some. This repertoire shows hundreds of thousands of clones, 70% found once; its top ten account for just over 15%. The input for sequencing was PBMCs, taken after 24 months of ibrutinib treatment. The clonotype originates from a human donor with chronic lymphocytic leukemia. This chain uses TRBV14 with TRBJ1-2, with D possibly being TRBD1 (5 bases). The CDR3 protein is CASSPGLTNYGYTF. In nucleotides, the CDR3 is TGTGCCAGCAGCCCAGGGCTTACTAACTATGGCTACACCTTC. The full variable domain, with the rest looked up from reference TRBV14 and TRBJ1-2, is EAGVTQFPSHSVIEKGQTVTLRCDPISGHDNLYWYRRVMGKEIKFLLHFVKESKQDESGMPNNRFLAERTGGTYSTLKVQPAELEDSGVYFCASSPGLTNYGYTFGSGTRLTVV.